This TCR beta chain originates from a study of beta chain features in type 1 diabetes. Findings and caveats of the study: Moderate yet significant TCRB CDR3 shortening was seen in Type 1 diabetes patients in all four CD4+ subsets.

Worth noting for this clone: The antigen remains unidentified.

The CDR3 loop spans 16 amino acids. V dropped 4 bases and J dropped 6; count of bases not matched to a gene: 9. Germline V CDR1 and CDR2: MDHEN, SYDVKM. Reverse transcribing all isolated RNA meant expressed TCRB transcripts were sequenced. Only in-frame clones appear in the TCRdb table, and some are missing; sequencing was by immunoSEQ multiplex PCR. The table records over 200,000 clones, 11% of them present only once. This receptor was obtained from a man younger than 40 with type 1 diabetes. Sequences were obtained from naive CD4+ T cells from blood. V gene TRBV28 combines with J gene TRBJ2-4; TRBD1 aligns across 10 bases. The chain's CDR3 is CASSSGTGDRRNIQYF. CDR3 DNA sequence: TGTGCCAGCAGTTCTGGGACAGGGGACAGAAGAAACATTCAGTACTTC. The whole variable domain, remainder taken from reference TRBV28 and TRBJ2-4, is DVKVTQSSRYLVKRTGEKVFLECVQDMDHENMFWYRQDPGLGLRLIYFSYDVKMKEKGDIPEGYSVSREKKERFSLILESASTNQTSMYLCASSSGTGDRRNIQYFGAGTRLSVL.